Below are 22 T cell receptor beta chains sequenced from a single sample in a study of graft-versus-host responses after intestinal transplantation. Clones were read by immunoSEQ multiplex PCR, and TCRdb kept only the in-frame ones, dropping some. The sample has about 57,000 clones; about 90% are singletons. Source: PBMCs, taken 26 days after transplant. The source is a human patient who received an intestinal transplant, so some T cells may come from the graft donor.

The rearrangement uses TRBV5-1 and TRBJ2-2; D perhaps matches TRBD1 (5 bases). This CDR3 has 14 amino acids. Germline V CDR1 and CDR2: SGHRS, YFSETQ. V dropped 4 bases and J dropped 3 bases, with 10 bases sitting between them. The CDR3 sequence is CASSEDTYTGELFF. As DNA, the CDR3 is TGCGCCAGCAGCGAGGACACTTACACCGGGGAGCTGTTTTTT.

The rearrangement links TRBV28 to TRBJ2-7, with a possible D match to TRBD1 (6 bases). The CDR3 contains 14 residues. V was trimmed by 1 base and J by 5 bases, leaving 12 bases between them. Germline CDR1 reads MDHEN; CDR2 reads SYDVKM. The DNA of the CDR3 is TGTGCCAGCAGTTTATTCAGGGGCCCAGACGAGCAGTACTTC. It codes for CASSLFRGPDEQYF.

This clone was seen just once. The CDR3 DNA reads TGTGCCAGTACTCCCCAGGGCGGGACTTCTACTTTCTATGGCTACACCTTC. This encodes CASTPQGGTSTFYGYTF. The rearrangement uses TRBV19 and TRBJ1-2, with D possibly TRBD1 on 5 matching bases. CDR3 size: 17 residues. CDR1 and CDR2 (germline): LNHDA, SQIVND (reference sequence). Trimming took off 7 bases at V and 4 bases at J, with 25 bases between the two ends.

The chain recombines TRBV29-1 with TRBJ2-2; 8 nucleotides agree with TRBD1. This CDR3 has 14 amino acids. The germline gives CDR1 SQVTM, CDR2 ANQGSEA. V shed 2 bases and J 3 bases; nucleotides not matched to a gene: 2. CDR3 sequence reads: CSVEQGAYTGELFF. The CDR3 DNA reads as TGCAGCGTTGAACAGGGGGCATACACCGGGGAGCTGTTTTTT.

The rearrangement uses TRBV21-1 and TRBJ1-2; the D call in the table, TRBD1, was not verified against the DNA. TRBV21-1 is a pseudogene. CDR3 length: 16 residues. In DNA form, the CDR3 reads TGTGCCAGCAGCAGTAAGCAGGGCCTCCTTAACTATGGCTACACCTTC. Its protein is CASSSKQGLLNYGYTF.

In its sample, this clone was seen a few times. The CDR3 loop is CASSQDVGDSPLHF. The CDR3 DNA reads as TGCGCCAGCAGCCAAGATGTGGGCGACTCACCCCTCCACTTT. The rearrangement links TRBV4-3 to TRBJ1-6, with D unresolved. Germline V gene data show CDR1 as LGHNA and CDR2 as YSLEER. V was pared by 0 bases and J by 10 bases, with 10 bases between. There are 14 residues in the CDR3.

The chain links TRBV6-5 to TRBJ1-5; D might be TRBD1 (5 bases). Per the germline V gene, CDR1 is MNHEY and CDR2 is SVGAGI. Trimming cost V 2 bases and J 7 bases, with 12 bases left between them. The CDR3 loop spans 14 amino acids. The DNA of the CDR3 is TGTGCCAGCAGTTACGGAGGGGCGGGACAGCCCCAGCATTTT. Translation: CASSYGGAGQPQHF.

In this sample, this clone turned up a few times. The V gene is TRBV28, the J gene TRBJ2-3; 10 bases fit TRBD2. Losses at the gene ends were 8 bases for V and 6 bases for J; bases not matched to a gene: 11. This CDR3 has 15 residues. Germline lookup yields CDR1 MDHEN and CDR2 SYDVKM. CDR3 DNA: TGTGCCAGCCCCAGTAGCGGGAGGTTTGGGGATACGCAGTATTTT. This encodes CASPSSGRFGDTQYF.

The chain couples TRBV2 to TRBJ1-5; D is undetermined. The germline V gene has CDR1 SNHLY and CDR2 FYNNEI. The CDR3 is 14 residues long. V lost 2 bases and J lost 6, with 11 bases in between. The CDR3 DNA follows: TGTGCCAGCAGTGAACGAGGCGTGCTTCAGCCCCAGCATTTT. It codes for CASSERGVLQPQHF.

The chain has TRBV27 and TRBJ1-3; possible D gene TRBD1, 6 bases. There are 19 residues in the CDR3. V was pared by 2 bases and J by 0 bases, with 20 bases between. In germline, CDR1 is MNHEY, CDR2 SMNVEV (reference sequence). The CDR3 loop reads CASSLKDFKGENSGNTIYF. The DNA for the CDR3 is TGTGCCAGCAGTTTAAAGGATTTTAAGGGGGAGAACTCTGGAAACACCATATATTTT.

The genes are TRBV14 and TRBJ2-3; D ambiguous. This CDR3 has 15 residues. Per germline, CDR1 SGHDN and CDR2 FVKESK. Trimming pared 2 bases from V and 2 bases from J, leaving 11 bases between. The CDR3 loop is CASSQSRSVTDTQYF. The CDR3 DNA is TGTGCCAGCAGCCAATCTAGATCCGTCACAGATACGCAGTATTTT.

The chain joins TRBV18 to TRBJ2-7; 11 bases line up with TRBD2. With V trimmed by 1 base and J by 3 bases, 5 bases remained unmatched. Germline loops: CDR1 KGHSH, CDR2 LQKENI. CDR3 length: 16 residues. The CDR3 is CASSPRSGGAGYEQYF. CDR3 coding DNA: TGTGCCAGCTCACCACGTAGCGGGGGGGCGGGCTACGAGCAGTACTTC.

This chain links TRBV5-1 with TRBJ2-3, with 11 bases lining up with TRBD2. Germline trimming cut 0 bases from V and 1 base from J; bases unmatched to any gene: 4. Germline V gene sequence: CDR1 SGHRS, CDR2 YFSETQ. The CDR3 has 17 amino acids. The CDR3 region is CASSLVGTSGGTDTQYF. CDR3 bases: TGCGCCAGCAGCTTGGTGGGGACTAGCGGCGGCACAGATACGCAGTATTTT.

The chain recombines TRBV4-2 with TRBJ2-3; TRBD2 matches at 7 bases. Germline V gene lookup returns CDR1 LGHNA and CDR2 YNFKEQ. The CDR3 extends over 17 amino acids. J gave up 4 bases and V 1 base, and 11 bases lay outside the gene matches. CDR3 residues: CASSQVASGIYADTQYF. CDR3 nucleotide sequence: TGTGCCAGCAGCCAAGTCGCCAGCGGGATTTACGCAGATACGCAGTATTTT.

CDR3 DNA: TGTGCCAGCAGCTCCGATAGTTCTGGGACTAATGGCTACACCTTC. Translation: CASSSDSSGTNGYTF. The chain is built from TRBV7-8 and TRBJ1-2; maybe TRBD1 (5 bases). The V and J ends lost 4 bases and 6 bases respectively, with 18 bases between them. Germline CDR1 and CDR2: SGHVS and FQNEAQ. There are 15 residues in the CDR3.

This chain links TRBV29-1 with TRBJ2-3; D perhaps matches TRBD1 (6 bases). Per the germline V gene, CDR1 is SQVTM and CDR2 is ANQGSEA. V was cut by 2 bases and J by 0 bases, with 12 bases left in between. The CDR3 covers 15 residues. In DNA, the CDR3 is TGCAGCGTTGAAAAGCGGACAGAAAGCACAGATACGCAGTATTTT. Translating it yields CSVEKRTESTDTQYF.

The rearrangement uses TRBV4-2 and TRBJ1-4; the match to TRBD1 covers 7 bases. Trimming took 5 bases from V and 5 from J; bases not matched to a gene: 5. The CDR3 has 14 residues. Germline V gene data show CDR1 as LGHNA and CDR2 as YNFKEQ. CDR3 region: CASSGQDGNEKLFF. The CDR3 coding sequence is TGTGCCAGCAGCGGACAGGACGGGAATGAAAAACTGTTTTTT.

The genes are TRBV4-3 and TRBJ2-3; a possible D gene is TRBD1 (6 bases). The CDR3 spans 15 residues. V was trimmed by 4 bases and J by 2 bases, leaving 13 bases between them. The germline CDR1 and CDR2 sequences are LGHNA and YSLEER. The CDR3 nucleotides read TGCGCCAGCAGCCCACGGGACACCCACACAGATACGCAGTATTTT. Its protein is CASSPRDTHTDTQYF.

This chain joins TRBV7-6 and TRBJ2-7; 7 nucleotides match TRBD1. The germline CDR1 and CDR2 sequences are SGHVS and FNYEAQ. The CDR3 spans 15 residues. The trim removed 1 base at V and 4 bases at J, leaving 7 bases unmatched. The DNA for the CDR3 is TGTGCCAGCAGCTTAGACGGGACAGAACAGTACGAGCAGTACTTC. Its translation: CASSLDGTEQYEQYF.

The chain recombines TRBV5-1 with TRBJ2-1; 7 bases are shared with TRBD2. Germline V CDR1 and CDR2: SGHRS, YFSETQ. The CDR3 length is 16 residues. With 3 bases clipped from V and 0 bases from J, the junction kept 6 bases outside the gene matches. The CDR3, as DNA: TGCGCCAGCAGCTCTAGCGGAGAGAGCTCCTACAATGAGCAGTTCTTC. Protein: CASSSSGESSYNEQFF.

This chain links TRBV19 with TRBJ2-3; D is possibly TRBD2 (6 bases). V was cut by 6 bases and J by 6 bases, with 10 bases left in between. This CDR3 region has 12 residues. The germline V gene encodes CDR1 LNHDA and CDR2 SQIVND (reference sequence). CDR3 nucleotides: TGTGCCAGTAGCGAAGGGAGGGATACGCAGTATTTT. Translating it yields CASSEGRDTQYF.

The chain couples TRBV11-2 to TRBJ1-2; D is perhaps TRBD1 (5 bases). Deletions cut 1 base from V and 2 bases from J, with 17 bases between. CDR1 is SGHAT and CDR2 is FQNNGV in the germline V gene. This CDR3 is built from 17 residues. The CDR3 DNA follows: TGTGCCAGCAGCTTAGCCCCGCGGGGCGCCGGAAACTATGGCTACACCTTC. Translating it yields CASSLAPRGAGNYGYTF.